These 22 T cell receptor beta chains were all obtained from the same sample, sequenced in a study of cytomegalovirus exposure and HLA in healthy donors. The study ran its PCR with 60 Vbeta and 13 Jbeta primers. Measured with immunoSEQ multiplex PCR; TCRdb has only the in-frame clones, and not every one. Among about 140,000 clones listed, 70% to 90% were seen once. Sample: PBMCs. These receptors all come from a man between 50 and 59 years old in good health and CMV-seronegative.

The chain has TRBV28 and TRBJ1-2; 9 positions agree with TRBD1. V was clipped by 5 bases and J by 3 bases; unmatched bases: 7. CDR3 length: 15 amino acids. Germline CDR1 reads MDHEN; CDR2 reads SYDVKM. CDR3 DNA: TGTGCCAGCAGTCCAGGGACAGGGTGGCACTATGGCTACACCTTC. This sequence encodes CASSPGTGWHYGYTF.

This chain links TRBV6-5 with TRBJ1-4; TRBD1 matches at 9 bases. Germline trimming cut 7 bases from V and 4 bases from J; bases unmatched to any gene: 7. The CDR3 contains 15 residues. Germline V gives CDR1 MNHEY, CDR2 SVGAGI. Here the CDR3 reads CASTDRDRVNEKLFF. Written as DNA, the CDR3 is TGTGCCAGCACCGACCGGGACAGGGTTAATGAAAAACTGTTTTTT.

This chain joins TRBV7-9 and TRBJ1-2; D may be TRBD1 (6 bases). Trimming stripped 1 base from V and 6 bases from J, with 15 bases between. CDR1 SEHNR and CDR2 FQNEAQ come from the germline V gene (reference sequence). This CDR3 comprises 15 residues. CDR3 residues: CASSLVGALGDGYTF. CDR3 sequence (DNA): TGTGCCAGCAGCTTAGTGGGGGCGCTCGGGGATGGCTACACCTTC.

Points on this clone: The same CDR3 can be traced to other DNA sequences in this sample. The CDR3 is CASSLRTENTEAFF. The CDR3 DNA reads as TGTGCCAGCAGCCTCAGGACAGAAAACACTGAAGCTTTCTTT. The chain links TRBV9 to TRBJ1-1; D possibly corresponds to TRBD1 (6 bases). Deletions cut 4 bases from V and 2 bases from J, with 12 bases between. The CDR3 is made up of 14 amino acids. CDR1 SGDLS and CDR2 YYNGEE come from the germline V gene.

CDR3 sequence (DNA): TGTGCCAGCAGCCCCGCCGCAGGGGTACGGGAAAAACTGTTTTTT. Its protein product is CASSPAAGVREKLFF. This sequence joins TRBV9 and TRBJ1-4, with TRBD1 as a possible D gene (6 bases). V dropped 4 bases and J dropped 8 bases, with 18 bases sitting between them. This CDR3 region has 15 residues. Germline values: CDR1 SGDLS, CDR2 YYNGEE.

The rearrangement uses TRBV5-1 and TRBJ2-3, with TRBD1 as a possible D gene (6 bases). The CDR3 is made up of 14 amino acids. CDR1 and CDR2 (germline): SGHRS, YFSETQ. Deletions cut 4 bases from V and 4 bases from J, with 13 bases between. The CDR3 reads CASSTAGVADTQYF. The CDR3 DNA sequence: TGCGCCAGCAGCACCGCAGGGGTTGCAGATACGCAGTATTTT.

The chain employs TRBV7-9 and TRBJ2-5, with D possibly TRBD1 on 5 matching bases. Germline V gene sequence: CDR1 SEHNR, CDR2 FQNEAQ (reference sequence). The CDR3 totals 13 residues. V was cut by 1 base and J by 5 bases, with 8 bases left in between. CDR3 in amino acids: CASSLGQGETQYF. CDR3 nucleotide sequence: TGTGCCAGCAGCTTAGGGCAGGGCGAGACCCAGTACTTC.

V is TRBV10-3 and J is TRBJ2-3, with D hard to call. This CDR3 contains 14 residues. Per germline, CDR1 ENHRY and CDR2 SYGVKD. The ends were cut back, 3 bases at V and 0 bases at J, with 7 bases in the middle. CDR3 in amino acids: CAISDELSTDTQYF. The CDR3 DNA reads as TGTGCCATCAGTGACGAGCTAAGCACAGATACGCAGTATTTT.

The V gene is TRBV28, the J gene TRBJ2-7, with D possibly being TRBD2 (6 bases). Germline V gives CDR1 MDHEN, CDR2 SYDVKM. The CDR3 runs 14 residues. V gave up 1 base and J gave up 4 bases, with 11 bases separating them. The CDR3 region is CASSLSGLGYEQYF. The CDR3 DNA is TGTGCCAGCAGTTTATCGGGACTTGGGTACGAGCAGTACTTC.

This clone was found a few times. This rearrangement joins TRBV5-4 to TRBJ2-3, with 15 bases aligning to TRBD2. The CDR3 extends over 16 amino acids. From germline, CDR1 is SGHNT and CDR2 YYREEE (reference sequence). The V and J ends lost 4 bases and 3 bases, in that order; junction bases with no gene match: 3. The CDR3 region has the DNA TGTGCCAGCAGCCGGACTAGCGGGGGGGCAACAGATACGCAGTATTTT. This encodes CASSRTSGGATDTQYF.

This chain links TRBV5-1 with TRBJ1-1; 8 bases are a match to TRBD1. Germline V gene data show CDR1 as SGHRS and CDR2 as YFSETQ. The CDR3 totals 14 residues. V was clipped by 3 bases and J by 4 bases; unmatched bases: 5. The CDR3 sequence: CASSSKQGVTEAFF. The CDR3 DNA reads TGCGCCAGCAGCTCCAAACAGGGGGTCACTGAAGCTTTCTTT.

The chain recombines TRBV7-2 with TRBJ1-1, with D possibly TRBD1 on 5 matching bases. V was clipped by 4 bases and J by 4 bases, with 16 bases between them. Germline loops: CDR1 SGHTA, CDR2 FQGNSA. The CDR3 is 15 residues long. CDR3 region: CASSWSAGSGTEAFF. In DNA, the CDR3 is TGTGCCAGCAGCTGGAGCGCAGGGTCGGGCACTGAAGCTTTCTTT.

The chain recombines TRBV5-1 with TRBJ1-5, with D perhaps matching TRBD1 (6 bases). This CDR3 is 15 amino acids long. Germline V gene data show CDR1 as SGHRS and CDR2 as YFSETQ. Trimming cost V 2 bases and J 2 bases, with 11 bases left between them. CDR3 amino acids: CASSLGGMGNQPQHF. CDR3 nucleotides: TGCGCCAGCAGCTTAGGGGGTATGGGCAATCAGCCCCAGCATTTT.

The chain employs TRBV6-5 and TRBJ1-5, with 10 positions matching TRBD1. The CDR3 is 14 residues long. Germline CDR1 MNHEY, CDR2 SVGAGI. The trim removed 6 bases at V and 5 bases at J, leaving 4 bases unmatched. For the CDR3, the DNA is TGTGCCAGCAGCCGGGGACAGGGGCATCAGCCCCAGCATTTT. Translating it yields CASSRGQGHQPQHF.

The chain has TRBV7-2 and TRBJ2-3; 11 bases line up with TRBD2. With 5 bases clipped from V and 2 bases from J, the junction kept 6 bases outside the gene matches. The germline V gene encodes CDR1 SGHTA and CDR2 FQGNSA. There are 16 residues in the CDR3. Here the CDR3 reads CASSLVSGGATDTQYF. CDR3 DNA sequence: TGTGCCAGCAGCCTAGTTAGCGGGGGGGCCACAGATACGCAGTATTTT. The whole variable domain, filled in from reference TRBV7-2 and TRBJ2-3, reads GAGVSQSPSNKVTEKGKDVELRCDPISGHTALYWYRQSLGQGLEFLIYFQGNSAPDKSGLPSDRFSAERTGGSVSTLTIQRTQQEDSAVYLCASSLVSGGATDTQYFGPGTRLTVL.

This chain links TRBV27 with TRBJ2-7; TRBD2 matches at 7 bases. Germline V gene sequence: CDR1 MNHEY, CDR2 SMNVEV (reference sequence). J was trimmed by 9 bases and V by 4 bases; bases with no gene match: 18. The CDR3 extends over 16 amino acids. The CDR3 here is CASSSQRTSAPGGQYF. CDR3 nucleotides: TGTGCCAGCAGTTCACAACGGACTAGTGCGCCGGGGGGGCAGTACTTC.

The chain employs TRBV5-1 and TRBJ2-2; 7 nucleotides match TRBD1. V was clipped by 5 bases and J by 0 bases; unmatched bases: 10. The CDR3 is made up of 17 amino acids. Germline loops: CDR1 SGHRS, CDR2 YFSETQ. The chain's CDR3 is CASRSPQGSSNTGELFF. The DNA of the CDR3 is TGCGCCAGCAGATCGCCACAGGGGTCCTCGAACACCGGGGAGCTGTTTTTT.

Remarks on this clone: Germline is not matched at one junction end, which may reflect a read error. The CDR3 DNA is TGTGTCAGCAGTCCTCAGGGGGCGCACAACGAGCAGTACTTC. Its translation: CVSSPQGAHNEQYF. The chain is built from TRBV6-6 and TRBJ2-7; 8 nucleotides agree with TRBD1. CDR3 length: 14 amino acids. CDR1 is MNHNY, CDR2 SVGAGI, per germline (reference sequence).

The chain uses TRBV10-1 and TRBJ1-1; D gene ambiguous. Germline V gives CDR1 WNHNN, CDR2 SYGVQD (reference sequence). Trimming shortened V by 0 bases and J by 8 bases, and 7 bases separated the two germline ends. CDR3 length: 12 residues. CDR3 residues: CASSESLREAFF. CDR3 nucleotide sequence: TGCGCCAGCAGTGAGTCACTACGGGAAGCTTTCTTT.

This chain links TRBV5-1 with TRBJ1-5; D possibly corresponds to TRBD1 (5 bases). Trimming cost V 0 bases and J 6 bases, with 13 bases left between them. Germline V gene sequence: CDR1 SGHRS, CDR2 YFSETQ. The CDR3 is 15 amino acids. Written as DNA, the CDR3 is TGCGCCAGCAGCTTGGGCCTCGGGGGGAGTCAGCCCCAGCATTTT. Translation: CASSLGLGGSQPQHF.

The chain links TRBV13 to TRBJ2-5; TRBD1 is a possible D gene (6 bases). V was pared by 2 bases and J by 3 bases, with 10 bases between. CDR1 is PRHDT, CDR2 FYEKMQ, per germline (reference sequence). CDR3 size: 14 residues. CDR3 bases: TGTGCCAGCAGCTTACTCCAGGGGAAAGAGACCCAGTACTTC. This gives the protein CASSLLQGKETQYF.

The chain combines TRBV28 with TRBJ1-2; D may be TRBD1 (5 bases). The CDR3 covers 9 residues. The ends were cut back, 8 bases at V and 8 bases at J, with 6 bases in the middle. Germline CDR1 is MDHEN and CDR2 is SYDVKM. CDR3 in amino acids: CASGGGYTF. The DNA for the CDR3 is TGTGCCAGCGGGGGGGGCTACACCTTC.